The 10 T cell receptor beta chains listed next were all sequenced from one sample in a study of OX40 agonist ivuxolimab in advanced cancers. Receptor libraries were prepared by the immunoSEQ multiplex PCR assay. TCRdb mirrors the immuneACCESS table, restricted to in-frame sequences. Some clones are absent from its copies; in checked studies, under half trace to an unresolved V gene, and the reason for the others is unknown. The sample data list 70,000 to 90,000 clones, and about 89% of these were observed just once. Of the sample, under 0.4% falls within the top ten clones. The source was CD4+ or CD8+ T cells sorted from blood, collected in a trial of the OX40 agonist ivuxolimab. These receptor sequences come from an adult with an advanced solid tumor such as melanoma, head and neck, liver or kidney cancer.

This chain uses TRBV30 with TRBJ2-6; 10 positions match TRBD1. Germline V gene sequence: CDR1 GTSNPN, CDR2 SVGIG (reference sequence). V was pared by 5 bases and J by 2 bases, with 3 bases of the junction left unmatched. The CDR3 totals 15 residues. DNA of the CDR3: TGTGCCTGGGCCGGGACAGGGGCTGGGGCCAACGTCCTGACTTTC. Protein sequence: CAWAGTGAGANVLTF.

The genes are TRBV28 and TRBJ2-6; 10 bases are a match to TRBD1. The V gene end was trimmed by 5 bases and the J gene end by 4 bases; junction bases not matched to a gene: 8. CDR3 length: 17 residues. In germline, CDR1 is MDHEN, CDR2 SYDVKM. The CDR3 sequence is CASSLWTGGEGANVLTF. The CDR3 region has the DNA TGTGCCAGCAGTCTTTGGACAGGGGGAGAGGGGGCCAACGTCCTGACTTTC.

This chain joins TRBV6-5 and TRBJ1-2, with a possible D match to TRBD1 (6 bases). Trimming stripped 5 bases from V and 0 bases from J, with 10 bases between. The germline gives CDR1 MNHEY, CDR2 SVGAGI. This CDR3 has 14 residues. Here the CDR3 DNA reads TGTGCCAGCAGTCTGGACAGTTCTAACTATGGCTACACCTTC. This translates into CASSLDSSNYGYTF.

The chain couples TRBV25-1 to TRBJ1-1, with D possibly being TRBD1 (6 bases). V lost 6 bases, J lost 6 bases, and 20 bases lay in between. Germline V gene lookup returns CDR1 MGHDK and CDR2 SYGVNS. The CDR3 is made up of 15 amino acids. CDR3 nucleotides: TGTGCCAGCAGGAAAAAAAGGGGGATTTACGCTGAAGCTTTCTTT. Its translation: CASRKKRGIYAEAFF. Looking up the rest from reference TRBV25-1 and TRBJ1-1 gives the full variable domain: EADIYQTPRYLVIGTGKKITLECSQTMGHDKMYWYQQDPGMELHLIHYSYGVNSTEKGDLSSESTVSRIRTEHFPLTLESARPSHTSQYLCASRKKRGIYAEAFFGQGTRLTVV.

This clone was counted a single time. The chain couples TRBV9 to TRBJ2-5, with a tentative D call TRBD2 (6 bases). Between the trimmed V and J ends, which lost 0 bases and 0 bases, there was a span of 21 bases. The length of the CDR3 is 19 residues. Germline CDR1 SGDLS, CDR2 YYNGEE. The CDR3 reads CASSVGLVVSAGHQETQYF. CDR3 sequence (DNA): TGTGCCAGCAGCGTAGGCCTTGTGGTATCCGCGGGACACCAAGAGACCCAGTACTTC.

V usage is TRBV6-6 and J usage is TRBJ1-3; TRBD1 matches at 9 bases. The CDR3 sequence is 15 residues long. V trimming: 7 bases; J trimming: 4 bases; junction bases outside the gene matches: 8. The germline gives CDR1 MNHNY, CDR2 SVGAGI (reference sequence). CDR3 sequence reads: CASIRGQGAGNTIYF. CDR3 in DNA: TGTGCCAGCATCAGGGGACAGGGCGCGGGAAACACCATATATTTT.

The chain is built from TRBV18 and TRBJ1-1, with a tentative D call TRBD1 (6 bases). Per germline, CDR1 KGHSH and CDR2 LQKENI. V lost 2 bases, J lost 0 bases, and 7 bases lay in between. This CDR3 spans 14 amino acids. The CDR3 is CASSPGQMNTEAFF. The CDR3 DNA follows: TGTGCCAGCTCACCAGGACAGATGAACACTGAAGCTTTCTTT.

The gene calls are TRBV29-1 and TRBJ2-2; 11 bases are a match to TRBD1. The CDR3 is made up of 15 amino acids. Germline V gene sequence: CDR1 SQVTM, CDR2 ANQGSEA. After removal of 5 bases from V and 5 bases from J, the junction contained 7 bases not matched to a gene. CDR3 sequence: CSVTRTGGDTGELFF. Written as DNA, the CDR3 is TGCAGCGTTACAAGGACAGGGGGCGATACCGGGGAGCTGTTTTTT.

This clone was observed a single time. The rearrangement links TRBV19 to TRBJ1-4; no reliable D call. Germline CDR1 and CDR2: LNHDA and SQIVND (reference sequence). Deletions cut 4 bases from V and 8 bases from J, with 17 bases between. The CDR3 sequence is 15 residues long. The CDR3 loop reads CASSKAGPIWEKLFF. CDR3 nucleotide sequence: TGTGCCAGTAGTAAAGCCGGGCCAATTTGGGAAAAACTGTTTTTT.

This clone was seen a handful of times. The CDR3 sequence: CASSVGTGGPQPQHF. CDR3 DNA: TGTGCCAGCAGCGTAGGGACAGGGGGCCCTCAGCCCCAGCATTTT. This rearrangement joins TRBV9 to TRBJ1-5, with 11 bases that match TRBD1. CDR1 and CDR2 (germline): SGDLS, YYNGEE. The CDR3 extends over 15 amino acids. The junction had 2 bases not matched to a gene; V was cut back by 0 bases and J by 6 bases.